Listed here is a single T cell receptor beta chain. The CDR3 runs 14 residues. Germline CDR1 reads SGHRS; CDR2 reads YFSETQ. V gave up 2 bases and J gave up 8 bases, with 14 bases separating them. The sample belongs to a study of blood T cell repertoires in COVID-19. Data came from immunoSEQ multiplex PCR; TCRdb stores just in-frame clones and leaves some out. The sample includes fewer than 150,000 clones, 75% to 90% of them seen just once. The receptor comes from a woman aged 55-69 years with COVID-19, enrolled during active disease. The chain combines TRBV5-1 with TRBJ2-1; D call uncertain. The material sequenced was peripheral blood. CDR3 coding DNA: TGCGCCAGCAGCTTTCAGCCGGGTTTGGATGAGCAGTTCTTC. This gives the protein CASSFQPGLDEQFF.